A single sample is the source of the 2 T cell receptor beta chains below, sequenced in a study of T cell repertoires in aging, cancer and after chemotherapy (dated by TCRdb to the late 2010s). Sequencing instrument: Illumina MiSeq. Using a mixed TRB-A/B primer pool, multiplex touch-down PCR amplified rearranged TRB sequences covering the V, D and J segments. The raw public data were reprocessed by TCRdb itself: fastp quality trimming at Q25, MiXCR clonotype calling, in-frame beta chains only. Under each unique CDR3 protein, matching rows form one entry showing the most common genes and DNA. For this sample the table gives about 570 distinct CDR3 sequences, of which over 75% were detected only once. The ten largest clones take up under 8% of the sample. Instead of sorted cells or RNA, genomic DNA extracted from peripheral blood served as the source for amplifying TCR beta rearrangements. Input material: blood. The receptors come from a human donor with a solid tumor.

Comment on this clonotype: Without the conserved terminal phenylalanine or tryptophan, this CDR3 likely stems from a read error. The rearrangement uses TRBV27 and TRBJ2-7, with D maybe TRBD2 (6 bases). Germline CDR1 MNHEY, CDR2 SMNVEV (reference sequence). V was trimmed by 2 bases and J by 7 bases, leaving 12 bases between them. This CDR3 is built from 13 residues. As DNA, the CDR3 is TGTGCCAGCAGTTTAGGGGCCGCGGGAGAGCAGTACTAC. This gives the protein CASSLGAAGEQYY.

The CDR3 sequence is CSAGYLGNYEQYF. The CDR3 region has the DNA TGCAGTGCTGGCTACCTTGGGAACTACGAGCAGTACTTC. The gene calls are TRBV20-1 and TRBJ2-7; D call uncertain. V was trimmed by 5 bases and J by 3 bases, leaving 14 bases between them. The CDR3 totals 13 residues. CDR1 DFQATT and CDR2 SNEGSKA come from the germline V gene (reference sequence).